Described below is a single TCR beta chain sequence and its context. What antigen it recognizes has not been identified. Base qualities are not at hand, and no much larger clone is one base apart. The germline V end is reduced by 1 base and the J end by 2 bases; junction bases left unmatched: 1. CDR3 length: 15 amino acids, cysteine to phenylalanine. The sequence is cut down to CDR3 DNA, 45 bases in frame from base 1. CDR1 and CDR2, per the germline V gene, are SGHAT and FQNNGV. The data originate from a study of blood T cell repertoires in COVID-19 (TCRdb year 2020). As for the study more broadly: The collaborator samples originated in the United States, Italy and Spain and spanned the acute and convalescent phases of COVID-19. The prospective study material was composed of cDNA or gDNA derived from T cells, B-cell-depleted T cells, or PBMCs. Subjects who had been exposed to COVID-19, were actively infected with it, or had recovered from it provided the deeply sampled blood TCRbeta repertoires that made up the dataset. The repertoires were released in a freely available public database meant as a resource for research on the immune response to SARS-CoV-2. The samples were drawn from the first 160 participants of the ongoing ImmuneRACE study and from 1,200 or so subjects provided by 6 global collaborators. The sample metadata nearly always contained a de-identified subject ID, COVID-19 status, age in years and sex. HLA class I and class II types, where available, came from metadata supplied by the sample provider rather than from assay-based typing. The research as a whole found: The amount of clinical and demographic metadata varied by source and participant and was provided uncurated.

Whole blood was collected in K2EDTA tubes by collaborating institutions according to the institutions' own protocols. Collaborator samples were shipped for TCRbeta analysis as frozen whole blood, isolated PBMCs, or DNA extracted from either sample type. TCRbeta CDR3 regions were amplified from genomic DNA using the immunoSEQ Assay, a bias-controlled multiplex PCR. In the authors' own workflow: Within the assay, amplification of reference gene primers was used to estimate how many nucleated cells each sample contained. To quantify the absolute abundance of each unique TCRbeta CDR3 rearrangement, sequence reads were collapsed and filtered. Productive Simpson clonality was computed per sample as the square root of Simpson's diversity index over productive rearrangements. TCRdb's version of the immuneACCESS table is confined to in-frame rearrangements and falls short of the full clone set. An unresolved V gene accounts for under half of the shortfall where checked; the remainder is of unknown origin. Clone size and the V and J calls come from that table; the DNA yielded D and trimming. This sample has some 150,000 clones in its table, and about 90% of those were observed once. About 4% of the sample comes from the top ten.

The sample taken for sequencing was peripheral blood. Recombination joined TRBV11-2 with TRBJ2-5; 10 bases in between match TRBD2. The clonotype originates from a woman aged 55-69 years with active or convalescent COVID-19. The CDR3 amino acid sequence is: CASSLGAGGQETQYF. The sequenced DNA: TGTGCCAGCAGCTTAGGAGCGGGGGGGCAAGAGACCCAGTACTTC.